Following are 10 T cell receptor beta chains from one sample sequenced in a study of Ad26.COV2.S vaccination and SARS-CoV-2 variants. The treatment: 15 to 20 received Ad26.COV2.S at low or high dose, single or two shots; 5 received placebo; per-sample allocation not given. Sampling occurred on day 63 after the first vaccine or placebo injection. Sequencing used immunoSEQ multiplex PCR; TCRdb keeps in-frame clones, though not all of them. This sample has about 350,000 clones, with about 88% found just once. The sequenced sample was peripheral blood, obtained in a trial of Ad26.COV2.S vaccine versus placebo. The receptors come from a person between 18 and 65 years old who received the Ad26.COV2.S COVID-19 vaccine or a placebo.

V and J are TRBV7-8 and TRBJ2-7; the D is unclear. The CDR3 sequence is 13 residues long. Germline assignment: CDR1 SGHVS and CDR2 FQNEAQ. Trimming left V 5 bases short and J 6 bases short, with 14 bases between. The CDR3 loop reads CASSRWSETEQYF. In nucleotides, the CDR3 is TGTGCCAGCAGCCGATGGTCAGAAACCGAGCAGTACTTC.

V usage is TRBV3-1 (or the pseudogene TRBV3-2) and J usage is TRBJ2-7; no clear D. The CDR3 is 12 residues long. V lost 4 bases and J lost 4, with 8 bases in between. Germline V gene lookup returns CDR1 LGHDT and CDR2 YNNKEL (reference sequence). In DNA form, the CDR3 reads TGTGCCAGCAGCCGAGGCGAGTACGAGCAGTACTTC. It is translated as CASSRGEYEQYF.

The rearrangement joins TRBV5-1 to TRBJ1-4, with no clear D. CDR1 SGHRS and CDR2 YFSETQ come from the germline V gene. The CDR3 length is 15 residues. V dropped 2 bases and J dropped 0 bases, with 8 bases sitting between them. CDR3 in amino acids: CASSFLGSTNEKLFF. CDR3 nucleotides: TGCGCCAGCAGCTTCTTGGGGTCAACTAATGAAAAACTGTTTTTT.

J is TRBJ1-5 and V is TRBV9; 8 nucleotides align to TRBD1. Germline CDR1 and CDR2: SGDLS and YYNGEE. V trimming: 4 bases; J trimming: 3 bases; junction bases outside the gene matches: 6. The CDR3 has 15 amino acids. The CDR3, as DNA: TGTGCCAGCAGCCAGACAGGGGACGACAATCAGCCCCAGCATTTT. Its protein is CASSQTGDDNQPQHF.

This rearrangement joins TRBV28 to TRBJ1-5; D is ambiguous. The CDR3 is made up of 15 amino acids. V lost 5 bases, J lost 9 bases, and 20 bases lay in between. Germline CDR1 reads MDHEN; CDR2 reads SYDVKM. Here the CDR3 DNA reads TGTGCCAGCAGTCGAGGCGGAACCCCAATCCTGCCCCAGCATTTT. This sequence encodes CASSRGGTPILPQHF.

This clone was observed a single time. The chain employs TRBV13 and TRBJ2-3; tentative D call: TRBD2 (6 bases). Per germline, CDR1 PRHDT and CDR2 FYEKMQ (reference sequence). The germline V and J ends were trimmed by 5 bases and 8 bases, with 14 bases remaining between them. The CDR3 covers 13 residues. Here the CDR3 DNA reads TGTGCCAGCAGCGCGTTGCGGGGCCCTACGCAGTATTTT. This translates into CASSALRGPTQYF.

V usage is TRBV5-3 and J usage is TRBJ2-7; TRBD1 agrees at 10 bases. TRBV5-3 is reported as an ORF; its role is uncertain. The CDR3 contains 16 residues. V gave up 4 bases and J gave up 2 bases; unmatched junction bases: 9. The CDR3 region has the DNA TGTGCCAGAAGCACCCTCAGGGACAGGGGAACCTACGAGCAGTACTTC. It codes for CARSTLRDRGTYEQYF.

The genes are TRBV3-1 (or the pseudogene TRBV3-2) and TRBJ1-2; perhaps TRBD1 as D (5 bases). Trimming took 5 bases from V and 8 from J, leaving 15 bases between them. The CDR3 spans 13 residues. Germline V gene lookup returns CDR1 LGHDT and CDR2 YNNKEL (reference sequence). CDR3 bases: TGTGCCAGCAGCATAACAGGCCCCGGGGGCTACACCTTC. Residues: CASSITGPGGYTF.

Only one count was recorded for this clone. This chain uses TRBV11-2 with TRBJ1-3, with D maybe TRBD1 (5 bases). CDR1 and CDR2 from the germline V gene are SGHAT and FQNNGV. The CDR3 is 18 amino acids. V was trimmed by 5 bases and J by 1 base, leaving 21 bases between them. In DNA form, the CDR3 reads TGTGCCAGCAGCCTACTGAGGGGCAGCCTTTCGTCTGGAAACACCATATATTTT. It is translated as CASSLLRGSLSSGNTIYF.

Concerning this clone itself: At the DNA level, this CDR3 is encoded by other sequences in the same sample as well. The chain is built from TRBV20-1 and TRBJ2-7; D remains unclear. Germline CDR1 DFQATT, CDR2 SNEGSKA (reference sequence). The V gene lost 3 bases and the J gene lost 1 base, with 4 bases spanning the gap. The CDR3 spans 11 residues. The DNA for the CDR3 is TGCAGTGCTAGCAGATCCTACGAGCAGTACTTC. It codes for CSASRSYEQYF.